This is a list of T cell receptor beta chains from one sample in a study of cytomegalovirus exposure and HLA in healthy donors. Some clones are missing from TCRdb's copy, which holds only in-frame ones; the method was immunoSEQ multiplex PCR. The table shows under 100,000 clones, with about 60% occurring only once. What was sequenced was PBMCs. The receptors were sampled from a woman between 40 and 50 years old in good health and CMV-seropositive. Both conserved end residues are part of each CDR3. A D gene is named only where the DNA matches it firmly. Expanded clones get a size class; other rows say once, few or many, or leave the size out.

j_call d_call v_call clone_size cdr3_nt cdr3_aa
TRBJ2-1 TRBD2 TRBV28 NA TGTGCCAGCAGGCAGGGACTAGAGAATGAGCAGTTCTTC CASRQGLENEQFF
TRBJ1-2 NA TRBV4-2 few TGTGCCAGCAGCCAAGACTTAGGGGGGGGCACCTATGGCTACACCTTC CASSQDLGGGTYGYTF
TRBJ1-5 NA TRBV19 NA TGTGCCAGTAGTAAACTCGGGGGCAATCAGCCCCAGCATTTT CASSKLGGNQPQHF
TRBJ1-4 NA TRBV19 few TGTGCCAGTAACGCACCGGGCCGCGGGTTTCGGGAAAAACTGTTTTTT CASNAPGRGFREKLFF
TRBJ1-1 TRBD1 TRBV19 NA TGTGCCAGTAACCTGGACAGGGGCAGGATGAACACTGAAGCTTTCTTT CASNLDRGRMNTEAFF
TRBJ1-5 TRBD1 TRBV7-8 once TGTGCCAGCAGCTTAGTACACCGTGGACAGGGACTAAATCAGCCCCAGCATTTT CASSLVHRGQGLNQPQHF
TRBJ1-2 TRBD1 TRBV6-6 few TGTGCCAGCACCACACCCGGGACAGGTGGCTACACCTTC CASTTPGTGGYTF
TRBJ2-1 TRBD2 TRBV9 NA TGTGCCAGCAGCACTAGCGGGAGCTCCTACAATGAGCAGTTCTTC CASSTSGSSYNEQFF
TRBJ1-1 NA TRBV11-2 few TGTGCCAGCAGCTTATCAGGGATTATAAACACTGAAGCTTTCTTT CASSLSGIINTEAFF
TRBJ2-6 TRBD2 TRBV11-2 NA TGTGCCAGCAGCTTAGTAAGCGGGGCAGCTGGGGCCAACGTCCTGACTTTC CASSLVSGAAGANVLTF
TRBJ1-1 NA TRBV29-1 few TGCAGCGCCTCGGACAGAGCGAACACTGAAGCTTTCTTT CSASDRANTEAFF
TRBJ2-2 TRBD2 TRBV2 few TGTGCCAGCAGTGTTAGCGGGAGAGCCACCGGGGAGCTGTTTTTT CASSVSGRATGELFF
TRBJ1-1 NA TRBV30 NA TGTGCCTGTCAGAAGCGGGGGGTTGACACTGAAGCTTTCTTT CACQKRGVDTEAFF
TRBJ1-5 TRBD1 TRBV5-1 NA TGCGCCAGCAGCCCCTACCGGGACAGGGGTGACCAGCCCCAGCATTTT CASSPYRDRGDQPQHF
TRBJ1-1 NA TRBV29-1 NA TGCAGCGTTGAAGATCCGGGTGGGGGCTATTACACTGAAGCTTTCTTT CSVEDPGGGYYTEAFF
TRBJ1-2 NA TRBV18 NA TGTGCCAGCTCGACCAGGGGTGATGGCTACACCTTC CASSTRGDGYTF
TRBJ2-2 TRBD1 TRBV5-5 NA TGTGCCAGCAGCTTCGGGACAGGGAACACCGGGGAGCTGTTTTTT CASSFGTGNTGELFF
TRBJ2-6 TRBD1 TRBV4-3 few TGCGCCAGCAGCCAAGACCCCCCCAGGACAGGGCGCTCTGGGGCCAACGTCCTGACTTTC CASSQDPPRTGRSGANVLTF
TRBJ2-5 TRBD1 TRBV5-4 NA TGTGCCAGCAGCCCCCTCTGGGACAGGGAAGAGACCCAGTACTTC CASSPLWDREETQYF
TRBJ2-7 NA TRBV9 many TGTGCCAGCAGCGCGAGATGGGACTCTGTCGATATCTACGAGCAGTACTTC CASSARWDSVDIYEQYF
TRBJ2-3 NA TRBV10-1 few TGCGCCAGCGGAGGTCGGGGTTCAGATACGCAGTATTTT CASGGRGSDTQYF